This T cell receptor (beta chain) came from a study of control samples from healthy donors and cancer patients. The CDR3 extends over 16 amino acids. V dropped 1 base and J dropped 10 bases, with 20 bases sitting between them. Assay: immunoSEQ multiplex PCR; the TCRdb copy retains only in-frame clones and omits some. There are more than 140,000 clones in the sample; 85% to 95% occur only once, and around 13% lies in the top ten. This clone came up once. Input material: blood. The chain links TRBV23-1 to TRBJ1-5; a weak D match, TRBD1 (5 bases). Being an ORF, TRBV23-1 has a function that is uncertain. The source of this sequence is a man in his forties or fifties in good health. The CDR3 region has the DNA TGCGCCAGCAGTCAATGGAAAGGGGTTCCTTTAGTACCCCAGCATTTT. Encoded protein: CASSQWKGVPLVPQHF.